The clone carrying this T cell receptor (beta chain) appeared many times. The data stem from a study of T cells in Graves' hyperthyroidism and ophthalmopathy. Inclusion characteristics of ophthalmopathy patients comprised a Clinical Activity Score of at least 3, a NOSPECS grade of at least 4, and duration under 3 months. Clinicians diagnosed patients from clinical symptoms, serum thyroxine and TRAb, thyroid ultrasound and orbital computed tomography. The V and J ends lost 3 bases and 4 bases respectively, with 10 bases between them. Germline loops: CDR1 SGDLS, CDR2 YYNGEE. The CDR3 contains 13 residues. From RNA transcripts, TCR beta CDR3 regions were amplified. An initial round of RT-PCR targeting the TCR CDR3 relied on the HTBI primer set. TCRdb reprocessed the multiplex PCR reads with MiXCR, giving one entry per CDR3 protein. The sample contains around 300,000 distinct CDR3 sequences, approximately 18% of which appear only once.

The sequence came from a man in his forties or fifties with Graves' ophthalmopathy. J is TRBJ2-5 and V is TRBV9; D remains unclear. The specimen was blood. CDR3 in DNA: TGTGCCAGCAGCGCACAACCCGGAGAGACCCAGTACTTC. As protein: CASSAQPGETQYF.